This is a list of T cell receptor beta chains from one sample in a study of blood T cell repertoires in COVID-19. The table came from immunoSEQ multiplex PCR; TCRdb's copy has only in-frame clones and leaves some out. Among 130,000 or so clones listed, more than 75% were seen once. Sequenced material: peripheral blood. Receptor source: a man aged 55 to 69 with acute or convalescent COVID-19. The CDR3 runs from the conserved cysteine through the conserved F or W. The D gene is left open where the match is weak.

TRBD1	17	TRBV28	CASGIPGTAAMNTEAFF
TRBD1	16	TRBV4-3	CASSQGVGGGTYGYTF
TRBD2	15	TRBV10-1	CANLSGRAADGELFF
NA	13	TRBV12-3/TRBV12-4	CASSLARGAEAFF
NA	14	TRBV18	CATSAGGVWNEQFF
NA	13	TRBV12-3/TRBV12-4	CASSRQGGETQYF
TRBD2	15	TRBV27	CASSFGTSGRNEQFF
TRBD2	15	TRBV7-2	CASSPQAGAYNEQFF
TRBD1	17	TRBV5-1	CASSSPGQESSYNEQFF
NA	15	TRBV5-1	CASSSTGSGANVLTF
NA	15	TRBV7-6	CASSLDAGLNTEAFF
TRBD1	17	TRBV7-9	CASSVHRGVKYPDTQYF
NA	17	TRBV9	CASSVGAGTYVPNEQFF
NA	19	TRBV7-2	CASILVFGGTRSGANVLTF
NA	13	TRBV5-1	CASRTRGSETQYF
TRBD2	17	TRBV5-1	CASSFLAGGGSYNEQFF
TRBD1	19	TRBV10-3	CATCPTGQDTGVGVYEQYF
TRBD1	17	TRBV9	CASSGEQGALLNSPLHF
NA	14	TRBV3-1/TRBV3-2	CASSQDPGGGGYTF
TRBD1	16	TRBV27	CASSQSKGQGTQPQHF
NA	15	TRBV28	CASSFGSFHTGELFF
TRBD2	14	TRBV19	CASSTLAGRNEQFF
TRBD2	15	TRBV5-6	CASSPPSGSYNEQFF
TRBD1	15	TRBV27	CASSSGTGVKTEAFF
NA	14	TRBV27	CASSLFGAGETQYF
TRBD1	14	TRBV2	CAKSRDRANEKLFF
NA	13	TRBV7-3	CASSLTARTEAFF
TRBD1	15	TRBV14	CASSQEQGDADTQYF
TRBD2	17	TRBV19	CASSIITASGRSYEQYF
NA	15	TRBV3-1/TRBV3-2	CASSLEASSYNEQFF
TRBD1	15	TRBV25-1	CASSEGGTGLYEQYF
TRBD2	15	TRBV28	CASSSAGGGEETQYF
TRBD2	14	TRBV11-2	CASSPGLAVNEQFF
NA	12	TRBV19	CASSIPDQPQHF
NA	15	TRBV9	CASSVGPGDTGELFF
NA	14	TRBV5-4	CASSWGTGSYEQYF
TRBD2	16	TRBV2	CASSNYGSGSMIEQFF
NA	14	TRBV5-6	CASSPRGARTEAFF
NA	13	TRBV14	CASSQGYGYEQYF
TRBD1	14	TRBV29-1	CSVAPRGLGGGYTF
TRBD1	19	TRBV28	CASSPRYYRGKSENYGYTF
TRBD2	14	TRBV29-1	CSVAPAGGAHEQYF
TRBD1	14	TRBV5-1	CASSGRDRDETQYF